The present T cell receptor beta chain was sequenced within a study of vaccination effects on CD4 cells after COVID-19. To note about this clone: Antigen: not known.

The repertoire was sequenced with immunoSEQ multiplex PCR; TCRdb's copy has only in-frame clones and lacks some. The sample lists some 68,000 clones, about 71% occurring once. Before sequencing, viral peptide pools were used by the ViraFEST assay to expand antigen-specific CD4+ T cells. Scientists isolated CD4+ T cells after an approximately 9-day culture period ended. Each vaccine recipient was nucleocapsid antibody negative and had no prior SARS-CoV-2 infection. Peptides at 10 ug/ml and IL-2 at roughly 9.3 IU/ml were added to a few million PBMC per well. Trimming pared 1 base from V and 6 bases from J, leaving 15 bases between. The CDR3 runs 15 residues. Looked up from germline, CDR1 is SGHRS and CDR2 is YFSETQ.

The V call is TRBV5-1, the J call TRBJ2-3; tentatively, D is TRBD1 (5 bases). This clonotype was sampled from a human donor who received a COVID-19 vaccine. The sample was CD4+ T cells from PBMCs cultured with HCoV-OC43 spike peptides, taken before COVID-19 vaccination. Subset defined: HCoV-OC43 spike overlapping peptide pool stimulation. CDR3 sequence (DNA): TGCGCCAGCAGCTTGCCGTGGGGCGTGGAGGATACGCAGTATTTT. Translating gives CASSLPWGVEDTQYF.